These T cell receptor beta chains were read from a single sample in a study of neurological immune-mediated disorders. From the 5' RACE reads, TCRdb called clonotypes with MiXCR, one entry per CDR3 protein. The table has 64,000 or so distinct CDR3 sequences, 10% seen once. Sequenced: PBMCs. These receptor sequences come from a man aged 25-45 years in good health. CDR3s include the opening cysteine and the closing phenylalanine or tryptophan. Each record gives: D gene, clone size, J gene, V gene, CDR3 DNA, CDR3 protein. A D gene is named only where the DNA matches it firmly. Rows may omit the clone size; those that give it use once, few, many or a size class.

- | many | TRBJ1-3 | TRBV11-2 | TGTGCCAGCAGCTTCGAGGTCATATATTTT | CASSFEVIYF
TRBD1 | - | TRBJ2-2 | TRBV5-1 | TGCGCCAGCAGCTTGGCGACAGGGCCCGGGGAGCTGTTTTTT | CASSLATGPGELFF
- | - | TRBJ1-2 | TRBV5-1 | TGCGCCAGCAGCTTGGAGGTCGGCTACTATGGCTACACCTTC | CASSLEVGYYGYTF
- | medium-sized | TRBJ1-1 | TRBV27 | TGTGCCAGCAGTTTGGCCGTTAATCTCATGAACACTGAAGCTTTCTTT | CASSLAVNLMNTEAFF
TRBD1 | many | TRBJ2-1 | TRBV24-1 | TGTGCCACCAGTGATTCGACAGGGGGCGCCTACAATGAGCAGTTCTTC | CATSDSTGGAYNEQFF
TRBD1 | many | TRBJ2-7 | TRBV6-5 | TGTGCCAGCAAACGAGGACAGGGGTTGGACGAGCAGTACTTC | CASKRGQGLDEQYF
TRBD2 | many | TRBJ2-2 | TRBV3-1 | TGTGCCAGCAGTCGGACTAGCGTCCTCACCGGGGAGCTGTTTTTT | CASSRTSVLTGELFF
- | many | TRBJ2-7 | TRBV10-3 | TGTGCCATCAGTGAGTCGGCATACGAGCAGTACTTC | CAISESAYEQYF
- | few | TRBJ2-1 | TRBV7-3 | TGTGCCAGCAGCCCTCAAGCCAACGTCGGCGACCGTGAGCAGTTCTTC | CASSPQANVGDREQFF
- | few | TRBJ2-1 | TRBV19 | TGTGCCAGTAGTACCCGGGAGCGAAATGAGCAGTTCTTC | CASSTRERNEQFF
- | many | TRBJ1-3 | TRBV5-1 | TGCGCCAGCACCCAGGACGGTCGACTGGCCTCTGGAAACACCATATATTTT | CASTQDGRLASGNTIYF
TRBD1 | many | TRBJ2-5 | TRBV4-2 | TGTGCCAGCAGCCATGGACAGGGACAAGAGACCCAGTACTTC | CASSHGQGQETQYF
TRBD1 | many | TRBJ1-2 | TRBV27 | TGTGCCAGCAGTTTTCAGGGGGCAACTAACTATGGCTACACCTTC | CASSFQGATNYGYTF
- | - | TRBJ2-5 | TRBV7-2 | TGTGCCAGCAGCTTAGTGATTGAGACCCAGTACTTC | CASSLVIETQYF
- | - | TRBJ2-3 | TRBV7-3 | TGTGCCAGCAGCCGAGGGGTCAGGTCCGGCACAGAAACGCAGTATTTT | CASSRGVRSGTETQYF
TRBD2 | many | TRBJ2-1 | TRBV7-2 | TGTGCCAGCAGCTTATTAATAGCGGGCCTGAGTGGGGATGAGCAGTTCTTC | CASSLLIAGLSGDEQFF
- | many | TRBJ2-4 | TRBV19 | TGTGCCAGTAGTACCCAGGGTGCCAAAAACATTCAGTACTTC | CASSTQGAKNIQYF
TRBD1 | many | TRBJ1-6 | TRBV20-1 | TGCAGTGCTAGAGGCGGACAGGGGGTAACAGGATATAATTCACCCCTCCACTTT | CSARGGQGVTGYNSPLHF
TRBD1 | many | TRBJ2-7 | TRBV24-1 | TGTGCCACCAGTGGGGGACAGGGCTCCTACGAGCAGTACTTC | CATSGGQGSYEQYF
- | - | TRBJ1-1 | TRBV6-1 | TGTGCCAGCAGTGTTGCAGGGCCGGCCCCAGCTTTCTTT | CASSVAGPAPAFF
- | many | TRBJ2-7 | TRBV7-9 | TGTGCCAGCAGCTTAAGTCTGGGCGAGCAGTACTTC | CASSLSLGEQYF
TRBD1 | - | TRBJ2-7 | TRBV19 | TGTGCCAGTAGTAACCGACAGGGTCCCTACGAGCAGTACTTC | CASSNRQGPYEQYF
TRBD1 | many | TRBJ1-3 | TRBV12-3/TRBV12-4 | TGTGCCAGCAGTCCAGGGGGGGCTGGAAACACCATATATTTT | CASSPGGAGNTIYF
- | medium-sized | TRBJ2-7 | TRBV7-2 | TGTGCCAGCAGCCGGGAGCCAGGTGGCGGGCGCTCCTACGAGCAGTACTTC | CASSREPGGGRSYEQYF
- | many | TRBJ2-1 | TRBV5-5 | TGTGCCAGCAGCTTGGCCCCTGACGGCTACAATGAGCAGTTCTTC | CASSLAPDGYNEQFF
- | - | TRBJ2-2 | TRBV27 | TGTGCCAGCAGCTGGGGCATGGGGGAGCTGTTTTTT | CASSWGMGELFF
- | few | TRBJ2-1 | TRBV5-1 | TGCGCCAGCAGCTTGAGCCTCAACCTATACAATGAGCAGTTCTTC | CASSLSLNLYNEQFF
TRBD1 | many | TRBJ2-7 | TRBV2 | TGTGCCAGCTGGGACAGGGGGCCGAACGAGCAGTACTTC | CASWDRGPNEQYF
- | many | TRBJ2-4 | TRBV7-2 | TGTGCCAGCAGTCTAGAGCGGGCTTACAAAAACATTCAGTACTTC | CASSLERAYKNIQYF
- | many | TRBJ1-5 | TRBV5-1 | TGCGCCAGCAGCTTGGTCGCGGGGAGCAATCAGCCCCAGCATTTT | CASSLVAGSNQPQHF
- | many | TRBJ2-7 | TRBV27 | TGTGCCAGCAGTTTGGGGCGGGTAGTCTACGAGCAGTACTTC | CASSLGRVVYEQYF
TRBD1 | few | TRBJ2-5 | TRBV29-1 | TGCAGCGTTGGACAGGGGGGAGAGACCCAGTACTTC | CSVGQGGETQYF
- | many | TRBJ2-3 | TRBV10-3 | TGTGCCATCAGTGAGCCCCGCTCAGATACGCAGTATTTT | CAISEPRSDTQYF
TRBD2 | - | TRBJ2-1 | TRBV3-1 | TGTGCCAGCAGCCAAGTTGGCGGGAGGGCCCTCGACGGCGAGCAGTTCTTC | CASSQVGGRALDGEQFF
- | many | TRBJ1-1 | TRBV29-1 | TGCAGCGTTGAAGGCGAGACGGTGAACACTGAAGCTTTCTTT | CSVEGETVNTEAFF
- | many | TRBJ1-2 | TRBV3-1 | TGTGCCAGCAGCCAAAACTCAGGGGATGGCTACACCTTC | CASSQNSGDGYTF
TRBD2 | - | TRBJ2-1 | TRBV7-3 | TGTGCCAGCTTAACTAGCGGGAGGGACAGCTCCTACAATGAGCAGTTCTTC | CASLTSGRDSSYNEQFF
- | - | TRBJ1-5 | TRBV6-1 | TGTGCCAGTACGAGTCTTAGTCGACAGGGCAATCAGCCCCAGCATTTT | CASTSLSRQGNQPQHF
- | many | TRBJ2-1 | TRBV7-3 | TGTGCCAGCAGCTCGGCGGGCGCCGAGGTTAATGAGCAGTTCTTC | CASSSAGAEVNEQFF
TRBD2 | many | TRBJ2-3 | TRBV28 | TGTGCCAGCAGTGAGGGACTAGGAATCGATACGCAGTATTTT | CASSEGLGIDTQYF
TRBD1 | - | TRBJ2-5 | TRBV5-8 | TGTGCCAGCAGCTTGGAGGGACAGGGGGGAGAGACCCAGTACTTC | CASSLEGQGGETQYF
TRBD1 | many | TRBJ2-7 | TRBV5-1 | TGCGCCAGCAGCTCCCCGGGGACAGGGGGCTCCCTCTCCTACGAGCAGTACTTC | CASSSPGTGGSLSYEQYF